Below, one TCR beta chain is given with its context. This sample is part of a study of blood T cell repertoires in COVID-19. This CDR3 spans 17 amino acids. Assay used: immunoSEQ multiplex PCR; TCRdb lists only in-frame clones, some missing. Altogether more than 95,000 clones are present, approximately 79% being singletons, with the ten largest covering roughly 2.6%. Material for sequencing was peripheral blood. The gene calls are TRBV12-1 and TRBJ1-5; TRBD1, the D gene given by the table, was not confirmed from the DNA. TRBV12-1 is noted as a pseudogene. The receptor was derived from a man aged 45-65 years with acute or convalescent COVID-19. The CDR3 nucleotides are TGTGCCAGCAGCCCCCGACAGGGACGGAGGAGCAATCAGCCCCAGCATTTT. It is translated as CASSPRQGRRSNQPQHF.